The sequence of this T cell receptor beta chain was determined in a study of blood T cell repertoires in COVID-19. In the study overall: There were acute and convalescent COVID-19 samples, and they came from the United States, Italy and Spain. In each case, the material was cDNA or gDNA derived from T cells, B-cell-depleted T cells, or PBMCs.

Authors' data handling: Using reference gene primer amplification, nucleated cell counts were estimated. Method: immunoSEQ multiplex PCR; TCRdb's copy keeps in-frame clones and lacks some. D and trimming were read from the DNA, whereas the V and J calls and clone size are those reported in that table. The repertoire holds roughly 46,000 clones, with more than 75% as singletons. Per germline, CDR1 MNHEY and CDR2 SMNVEV (reference sequence). The ends were cut back, 4 bases at V and 0 bases at J, with 9 bases in the middle. The CDR3 covers 14 residues. This clonotype originated in a human donor in a cohort sampled during active COVID-19. The source material was peripheral blood. The gene calls are TRBV27 and TRBJ1-1; perhaps TRBD1 as D (6 bases). CDR3 sequence reads: CASSWRTVNTEAFF. CDR3 nucleotides: TGTGCCAGCAGTTGGAGGACAGTGAACACTGAAGCTTTCTTT.